Listed below are T cell receptor beta chains from one sample, sequenced in a study of tumor-infiltrating lymphocytes in primary liver carcinoma. TCRdb passed the multiplex PCR reads through MiXCR, listing each CDR3 protein once. The repertoire holds approximately 300,000 distinct CDR3 sequences, with about 62% as singletons. The sequenced sample was peripheral blood. Receptors were obtained from a man between 40 and 49 years old with primary liver carcinoma and hepatitis B virus infection. Each CDR3 is given with its conserved first and last residue. Fields, in order: D gene, clone size, J gene, V gene, CDR3 protein, CDR3 DNA. The D gene is left open where the match is weak. A clone size is listed for some rows: how often the clone was seen (once, few, many), or a class if it is expanded.

TRBD2	NA	TRBJ2-5	TRBV5-1	CASRRLAGLQETQYF	TGCGCCAGCAGGCGACTAGCGGGCCTCCAAGAGACCCAGTACTTC
TRBD2	NA	TRBJ2-1	TRBV4-2	CASSQDLAEGFNEQFF	TGCGCCAGCAGCCAAGATCTAGCGGAAGGTTTCAATGAGCAGTTCTTC
NA	NA	TRBJ2-7	TRBV6-1	CAIDGQRYEQYF	TGTGCCATCGACGGGCAGCGCTACGAGCAGTACTTC
NA	NA	TRBJ2-3	TRBV12-5	CASGFTVLGDTTSSTDTQYF	TGTGCTAGTGGTTTTACCGTCCTCGGGGACACTACCTCTAGCACAGATACGCAGTATTTT
NA	NA	TRBJ2-2	TRBV4-3	CASSQVEGGGELFF	TGCGCCAGCAGCCAAGTGGAGGGCGGCGGGGAGCTGTTTTTT
NA	NA	TRBJ1-4	TRBV30	CAWMGLGASNEKLFF	TGTGCCTGGATGGGCCTAGGGGCGTCGAATGAAAAACTGTTTTTT
TRBD2	few	TRBJ2-5	TRBV20-1	CSALLAGGWETQYF	TGCAGTGCGTTACTAGCGGGAGGTTGGGAGACCCAGTACTTC
TRBD2	NA	TRBJ2-1	TRBV5-1	CASSSRGVKGEQFF	TGCGCCAGCAGCTCTCGGGGGGTTAAGGGTGAGCAGTTCTTC
NA	NA	TRBJ2-7	TRBV5-8	CASSLEVTGSYEQYF	TGTGCCAGCAGCTTGGAGGTCACAGGGTCCTACGAGCAGTACTTC
NA	NA	TRBJ2-1	TRBV11-2	CTSGLGAGAPYGEQFF	TGTACCAGCGGCTTAGGGGCAGGGGCCCCCTACGGTGAGCAGTTCTTC
TRBD2	NA	TRBJ2-3	TRBV28	CASSPLGTSGGPDTQYF	TGTGCCAGCAGTCCGCTAGGGACTAGCGGGGGGCCCGATACGCAGTATTTT
NA	NA	TRBJ2-1	TRBV14	CASSHEGEQFF	TGTGCCAGCAGCCATGAGGGTGAGCAGTTCTTC
NA	NA	TRBJ1-2	TRBV5-1	CASSLDRLRGYIF	TGCGCCAGCAGCTTAGACAGGCTCAGGGGCTACATCTTC
NA	NA	TRBJ2-1	TRBV12-5	CASGSYLGEQFF	TGTGCTAGTGGTTCCTATCTGGGCGAGCAGTTCTTC
NA	NA	TRBJ2-7	TRBV5-8	CASSLPGRTHEQYF	TGTGCCAGCAGCCTACCGGGGAGGACCCACGAGCAGTACTTC
TRBD1	NA	TRBJ2-2	TRBV6-1	CASVKPGQGPELYNTGELFF	TGTGCCAGCGTAAAACCGGGACAGGGGCCGGAACTGTATAACACCGGGGAGCTGTTTTTT
NA	NA	TRBJ2-1	TRBV11-3	CACSLKPNYNEKFF	TGTGCCTGCAGCTTAAAGCCGAACTACAATGAGAAGTTCTTC
NA	NA	TRBJ1-1	TRBV6-5	CVSSYSGGRAETFF	TGTGTAAGCAGTTACTCCGGAGGGAGGGCTGAAACTTTCTTT
NA	many	TRBJ2-1	TRBV11-3	CASSSLAEPYNEQFF	TGTGCCAGCAGCTCATTAGCGGAGCCCTACAATGAGCAGTTCTTC
TRBD2	NA	TRBJ2-1	TRBV4-2	CVSSQRLAGSYNEQFF	TGTGTCAGCAGCCAACGACTAGCGGGAAGTTACAATGAGCAGTTCTTC
NA	few	TRBJ1-6	TRBV7-9	CASSRTDNPGTANSPLHF	TGTGCCAGCAGCCGCACGGATAACCCCGGGACGGCAAATTCACCCCTCCACTTT
NA	many	TRBJ1-1	TRBV11-2	CASSLVTGKTEAFF	TGTGCCAGCAGCTTAGTCACAGGGAAGACTGAAGCTTTCTTT
NA	NA	TRBJ2-6	TRBV11-2	CASSLSGKGSGANVLTF	TGTGCCAGCAGCTTATCCGGCAAGGGCTCTGGGGCCAACGTCCTGACTTTT
NA	few	TRBJ2-2	TRBV5-4	CASSLDPGGVNTGELFF	TGTGCCAGCAGCTTGGACCCTGGCGGGGTGAACACCGGGGAGCTGTTTTTT
TRBD2	NA	TRBJ2-3	TRBV6-2/TRBV6-3	CASSSAREVNQPQYF	TGTGCCAGCAGTTCTGCCCGGGAGGTCAATCAGCCCCAGTATTTT
TRBD1	NA	TRBJ2-3	TRBV11-2	CVSSIRQGQGDTRYF	TGTGTCAGCAGCATACGACAGGGACAGGGAGATACGCGGTATTTT
TRBD2	few	TRBJ2-3	TRBV28	CASSPGSGRPGTDTQYF	TGTGCCAGCAGTCCAGGTAGCGGGAGGCCGGGCACAGATACGCAGTATTTT
NA	once	TRBJ2-7	TRBV6-6	CASDQGGAESNEQYF	TGTGCGAGCGATCAAGGGGGAGCGGAAAGCAACGAGCAGTACTTC
NA	few	TRBJ1-4	TRBV6-6	CASIGNEKLFF	TGTGCCAGCATAGGTAATGAAAAACTGTTTTTT
NA	NA	TRBJ1-1	TRBV7-8	CANSLAGSFNTEAFF	TGTGCCAACAGCTTAGCGGGCAGCTTTAACACTGAAGCTTTCTTT
TRBD1	many	TRBJ2-3	TRBV29-1	CSVEETGGTDTQYF	TGCAGCGTTGAAGAGACAGGGGGCACAGATACGCAGTATTTT
TRBD1	many	TRBJ1-6	TRBV6-2/TRBV6-3	CASSRTGLWNSPLHF	TGTGCCAGCAGTCGGACAGGGTTGTGGAATTCACCCCTCCACTTT
NA	NA	TRBJ2-2	TRBV11-1	CASNLTAGEGTGELFF	TGTGCCAGCAACTTAACAGCGGGCGAGGGAACCGGGGAGCTGTTTTTT
NA	NA	TRBJ2-4	TRBV29-1	CSTTEPGKNIQYF	TGCAGCACCACAGAGCCAGGGAAGAACATTCAGTACTTC
NA	NA	TRBJ1-5	TRBV28	CTSSLYAQPQHF	TGTACCAGCAGTTTATATGCTCAGCCCCAGCATTTT
TRBD2	NA	TRBJ2-7	TRBV11-2	CASSLAASGRGGYEQYF	TGTGCCAGCAGTTTAGCCGCTAGCGGGAGAGGCGGCTACGAGCAGTACTTC
NA	NA	TRBJ2-3	TRBV24-1	CATSDPGSTAGTDTQYF	TGTGCCACCAGTGATCCGGGATCAACCGCGGGCACAGATACGCAGTATTTT
TRBD1	NA	TRBJ1-5	TRBV10-3	CAISDNLQGARDQPQHF	TGTGCCATCAGTGACAACTTACAGGGGGCACGAGATCAGCCCCAGCATTTT
NA	NA	TRBJ2-4	TRBV11-2	CASRGLRGRIKNIQYF	TGTGCCAGCAGGGGACTAAGGGGGCGGATCAAAAACATTCAGTACTTC
NA	NA	TRBJ1-4	TRBV10-3	CAISESTGATNEKLFF	TGTGCCATCAGTGAGTCGACGGGGGCAACTAATGAAAAACTGTTTTTT
TRBD1	NA	TRBJ1-5	TRBV5-4	CVSSPDRGGNQPQHF	TGTGTCAGCAGCCCGGACAGGGGTGGCAATCAACCCCAGCATTTT
NA	NA	TRBJ2-1	TRBV5-1	CASHPRGGGEQFF	TGCGCCAGCCACCCGAGGGGAGGGGGCGAACAGTTCTTC
NA	NA	TRBJ2-5	TRBV24-1	CVTSDLFGTQYF	TGTGTCACCAGTGACTTATTTGGGACCCAGTACTTC
NA	NA	TRBJ1-2	TRBV5-5	CASSRNEGRTNYVYTF	TGTGCCAGCAGCCGTAACGAGGGGAGGACTAACTATGTCTACACCTTC
TRBD1	NA	TRBJ2-7	TRBV5-1	CASSLAGQETYEQYF	TGCGCCAGCAGCTTGGCGGGACAGGAGACCTACGAGCAGTACTTC
NA	NA	TRBJ2-6	TRBV6-1	CVSSEKGMAGANVLTF	TGTGTCAGCAGTGAAAAGGGTATGGCTGGGGCCAACGTCCTGACTTTC
TRBD2	NA	TRBJ2-5	TRBV10-3	CATTGTSGTQETLYF	TGTGCCACCACCGGGACTAGCGGGACCCAAGAGACCCTGTACTTC
TRBD2	NA	TRBJ2-1	TRBV6-1	CASSDTKRGSYNEQFF	TGTGCCAGCAGTGATACAAAGCGGGGCTCCTACAATGAGCAGTTCTTC
NA	NA	TRBJ1-6	TRBV6-5	CISSSNWLGYSPLHF	TGTATCAGCAGTTCCAATTGGTTGGGATATTCACCCCTCCACTTT
NA	NA	TRBJ1-4	TRBV14	CASSQGARERPFF	TGTGCCAGCAGCCAGGGGGCTCGTGAAAGACCGTTTTTT
NA	NA	TRBJ1-3	TRBV14	CASSQYQILSGGNTIYF	TGTGCCAGCAGCCAATATCAAATCTTATCGGGCGGAAACACCATATATTTT
NA	NA	TRBJ1-4	TRBV4-3	CTSSHDGQGLTKLFF	TGCACCAGCAGCCATGATGGGCAGGGCCTTACAAAACTGTTTTTT